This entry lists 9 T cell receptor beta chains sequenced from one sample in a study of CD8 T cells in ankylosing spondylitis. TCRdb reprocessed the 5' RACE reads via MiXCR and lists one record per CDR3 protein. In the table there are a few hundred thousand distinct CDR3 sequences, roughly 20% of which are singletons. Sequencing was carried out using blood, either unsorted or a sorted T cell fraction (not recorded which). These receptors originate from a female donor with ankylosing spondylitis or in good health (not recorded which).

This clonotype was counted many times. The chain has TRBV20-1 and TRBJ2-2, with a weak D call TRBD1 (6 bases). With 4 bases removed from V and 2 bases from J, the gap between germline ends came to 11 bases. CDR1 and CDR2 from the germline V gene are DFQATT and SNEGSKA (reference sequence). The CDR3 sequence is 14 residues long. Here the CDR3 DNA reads TGCAGTGCTACGACAGGACCTAACACCGGGGAGCTGTTTTTT. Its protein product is CSATTGPNTGELFF.

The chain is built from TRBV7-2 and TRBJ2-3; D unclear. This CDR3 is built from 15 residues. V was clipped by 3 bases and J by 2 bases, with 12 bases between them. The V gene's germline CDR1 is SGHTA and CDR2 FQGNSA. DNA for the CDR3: TGTGCCAGCAGCTTGGCCGGACCGCACACAGATACGCAGTATTTT. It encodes CASSLAGPHTDTQYF.

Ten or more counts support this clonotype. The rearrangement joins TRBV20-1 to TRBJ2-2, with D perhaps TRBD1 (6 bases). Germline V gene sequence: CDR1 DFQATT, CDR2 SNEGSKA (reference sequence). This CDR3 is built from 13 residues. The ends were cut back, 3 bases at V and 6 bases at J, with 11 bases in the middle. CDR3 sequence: CSARVQGPGELFF. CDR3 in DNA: TGCAGTGCTAGGGTCCAGGGGCCCGGGGAGCTGTTTTTT.

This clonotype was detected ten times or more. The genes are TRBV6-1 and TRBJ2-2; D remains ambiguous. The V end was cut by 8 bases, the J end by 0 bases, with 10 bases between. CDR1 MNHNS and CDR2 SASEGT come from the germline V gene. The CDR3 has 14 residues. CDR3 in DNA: TGTGCCAGCCGAACCTATCCGAACACCGGGGAGCTGTTTTTT. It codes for CASRTYPNTGELFF.

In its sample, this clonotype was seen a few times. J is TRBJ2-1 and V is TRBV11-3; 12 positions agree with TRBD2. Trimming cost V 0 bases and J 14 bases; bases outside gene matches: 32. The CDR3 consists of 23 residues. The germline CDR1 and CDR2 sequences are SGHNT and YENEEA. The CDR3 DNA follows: TGTGCCAGCAGCTTAGAGCTTTTAAGGAGGGCTAGCGGGAGGGAGGAAGAGATCAATGTGGAGTTCTTC. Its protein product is CASSLELLRRASGREEEINVEFF.

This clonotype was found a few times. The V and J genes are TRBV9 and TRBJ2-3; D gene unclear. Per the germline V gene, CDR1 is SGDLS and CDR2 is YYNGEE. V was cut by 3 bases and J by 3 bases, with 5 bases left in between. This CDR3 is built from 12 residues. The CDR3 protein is CASSAETDTQYF. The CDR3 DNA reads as TGTGCCAGCAGCGCCGAGACAGATACGCAGTATTTT. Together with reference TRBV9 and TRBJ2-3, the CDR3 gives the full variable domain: DSGVTQTPKHLITATGQRVTLRCSPRSGDLSVYWYQQSLDQGLQFLIQYYNGEERAKGNILERFSAQQFPDLHSELNLSSLELGDSALYFCASSAETDTQYFGPGTRLTVL.

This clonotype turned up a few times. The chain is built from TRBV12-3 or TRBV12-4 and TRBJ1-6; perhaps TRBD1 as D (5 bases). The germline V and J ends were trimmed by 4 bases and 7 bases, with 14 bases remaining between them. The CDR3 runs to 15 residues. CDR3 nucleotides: TGTGCCAGCAGTTCGCGAGGATCAGGGAATTCACCCCTCCACTTT. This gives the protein CASSSRGSGNSPLHF.

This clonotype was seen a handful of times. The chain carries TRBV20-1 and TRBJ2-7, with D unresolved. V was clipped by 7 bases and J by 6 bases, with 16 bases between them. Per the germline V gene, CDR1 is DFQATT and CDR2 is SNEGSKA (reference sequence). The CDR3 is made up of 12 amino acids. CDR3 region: CSGSERWAEQYF. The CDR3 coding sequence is TGCAGTGGGTCTGAGAGGTGGGCCGAGCAGTACTTC.

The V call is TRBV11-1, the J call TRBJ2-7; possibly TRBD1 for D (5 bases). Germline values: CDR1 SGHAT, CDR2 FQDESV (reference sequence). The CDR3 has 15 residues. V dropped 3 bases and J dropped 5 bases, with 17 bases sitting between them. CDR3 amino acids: CASSLGRARSDEQYF. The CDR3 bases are TGTGCCAGCAGCTTGGGCAGGGCGCGGTCGGACGAGCAGTACTTC.